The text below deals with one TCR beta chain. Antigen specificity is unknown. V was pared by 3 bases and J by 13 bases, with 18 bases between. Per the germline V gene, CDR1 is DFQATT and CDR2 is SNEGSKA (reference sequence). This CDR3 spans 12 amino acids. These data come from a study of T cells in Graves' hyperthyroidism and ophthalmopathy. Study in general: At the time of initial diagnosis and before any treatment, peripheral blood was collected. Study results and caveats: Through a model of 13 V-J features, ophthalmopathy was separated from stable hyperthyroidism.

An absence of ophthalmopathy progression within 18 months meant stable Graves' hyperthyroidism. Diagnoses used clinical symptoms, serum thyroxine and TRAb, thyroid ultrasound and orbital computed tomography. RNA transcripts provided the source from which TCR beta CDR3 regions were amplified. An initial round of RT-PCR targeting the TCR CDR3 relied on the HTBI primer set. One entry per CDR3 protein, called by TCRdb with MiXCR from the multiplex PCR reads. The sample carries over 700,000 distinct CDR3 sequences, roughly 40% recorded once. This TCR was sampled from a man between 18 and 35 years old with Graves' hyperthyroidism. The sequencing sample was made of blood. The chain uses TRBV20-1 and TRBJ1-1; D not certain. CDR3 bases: TGCAGTGCTAGCGGGCTCCCTCGCGGTTTTTTCTTT. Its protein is CSASGLPRGFFF.